The 18 T cell receptor beta chains reported below all come from one sample, sequenced in a study of shared clonotypes between healthy human individuals. Assay: immunoSEQ multiplex PCR; the TCRdb copy retains only in-frame clones and omits some. The sample has approximately 470,000 clones, almost 80% seen once; the top ten hold 12%. What was sequenced was PBMCs. The origin of the receptors is a woman aged 40-49 years in good health. Some clones in this sample may be carry-over from other donors' samples.

This clone was counted only a few times. This CDR3 is missing its conserved last phenylalanine or tryptophan, likely due to a read error. CDR3 DNA: TGTGCCAGCAGCCAAGACCCACGGATTAACTATGGCTACACCCTC. Translating it yields CASSQDPRINYGYTL. This chain links TRBV4-2 with TRBJ1-2; no definite D call. Looked up from germline, CDR1 is LGHNA and CDR2 is YNFKEQ. The CDR3 has 15 amino acids. Trimming stripped 0 bases from V and 1 base from J, with 9 bases between.

V and J are TRBV11-1 and TRBJ1-1; perhaps TRBD1 as D (6 bases). The V gene lost 5 bases and the J gene lost 5 bases, with 12 bases spanning the gap. Germline V gene sequence: CDR1 SGHAT, CDR2 FQDESV (reference sequence). CDR3 length equals 13 residues. CDR3: CASSPRGGTEAFF. In DNA form, the CDR3 reads TGTGCCAGCAGCCCCCGAGGGGGAACTGAAGCTTTCTTT. The variable domain in full, with the rest retrieved from reference TRBV11-1 and TRBJ1-1, is EAEVAQSPRYKITEKSQAVAFWCDPISGHATLYWYRQILGQGPELLVQFQDESVVDDSQLPKDRFSAERLKGVDSTLKIQPAELGDSAMYLCASSPRGGTEAFFGQGTRLTVV.

This clone was observed many times. V usage is TRBV7-9 and J usage is TRBJ2-5, with D possibly TRBD1 on 6 matching bases. The J call is doubtful: the DNA matches TRBJ2-7 better. The germline V gene encodes CDR1 SEHNR and CDR2 FQNEAQ (reference sequence). This CDR3 spans 14 amino acids. This chain's CDR3 is CASGKGDIAYEQYF. Here the CDR3 DNA reads TGTGCCAGCGGGAAAGGGGACATAGCCTACGAGCAGTACTTC.

The chain is built from TRBV28 and TRBJ2-1, with no clear D. From germline, CDR1 is MDHEN and CDR2 SYDVKM. The V and J ends lost 6 bases and 3 bases respectively, with 3 bases between them. CDR3 size: 11 residues. As DNA, the CDR3 is TGTGCCAGCAGCCACTACAATGAGCAGTTCTTC. This codes for CASSHYNEQFF.

This rearrangement joins TRBV11-2 to TRBJ1-1, with unresolved D. The CDR3 is 14 residues long. Germline lookup yields CDR1 SGHAT and CDR2 FQNNGV. Deletions cut 3 bases from V and 1 base from J, with 9 bases between. In DNA form, the CDR3 reads TGTGCCAGCAGCTTGCAAGGCGGGAACACTGAAGCTTTCTTT. Residues: CASSLQGGNTEAFF.

This chain links TRBV6-1 with TRBJ2-1; 9 positions agree with TRBD1. This CDR3 is 19 amino acids long. CDR1 and CDR2 (germline): MNHNS, SASEGT. The V segment lost 3 bases and the J segment 0 bases; nucleotides outside the gene matches: 12. The CDR3 reads CASSDYGTGKYSSYNEQFF. The CDR3 nucleotides read TGTGCCAGCAGTGACTACGGGACAGGGAAATATTCCTCCTACAATGAGCAGTTCTTC.

The J gene is TRBJ2-1, the V gene TRBV27, with no clear D. Trimming shortened V by 1 base and J by 8 bases, and 12 bases separated the two germline ends. Germline CDR1 reads MNHEY; CDR2 reads SMNVEV (reference sequence). The CDR3 covers 14 residues. CDR3 residues: CASSLFGISDEQFF. The CDR3 DNA follows: TGTGCCAGCAGTTTATTTGGGATCTCGGATGAGCAGTTCTTC.

Turning to this clone: The sample holds other DNA sequences that translate to the same CDR3. The chain joins TRBV5-1 to TRBJ2-7; D is unresolved. This CDR3 comprises 13 residues. CDR1 is SGHRS, CDR2 YFSETQ, per germline. Trimming stripped 0 bases from V and 2 bases from J, with 6 bases between. The CDR3: CASSLGLTYEQYF. In nucleotides, the CDR3 is TGCGCCAGCAGCTTGGGGCTCACCTACGAGCAGTACTTC.

This chain joins TRBV28 and TRBJ2-3; D perhaps matches TRBD1 (6 bases). V was clipped by 7 bases and J by 6 bases, with 17 bases between them. The CDR3 runs 14 residues. CDR1 is MDHEN and CDR2 is SYDVKM in the germline V gene. The CDR3 protein is CASMGAQGSDTQYF. Written as DNA, the CDR3 is TGTGCCAGCATGGGGGCCCAGGGTAGCGATACGCAGTATTTT.

This clone has more than one count but fewer than ten. The chain has TRBV15 and TRBJ2-7, with D uncertain. The CDR3 consists of 13 residues. V lost 1 base to trimming and J lost 3 bases, with 7 bases between them. Germline loops: CDR1 LNHNV, CDR2 YYDKDF (reference sequence). For the CDR3, the DNA is TGTGCCACCAGCAGAGGGGCTGACTACGAGCAGTACTTC. Translating it yields CATSRGADYEQYF.

This chain joins TRBV27 and TRBJ2-6; D remains ambiguous. Germline-derived CDR1 and CDR2 are MNHEY and SMNVEV (reference sequence). This CDR3 region has 15 residues. The germline V and J ends were trimmed by 6 bases and 5 bases, with 14 bases remaining between them. CDR3 DNA: TGTGCCAGCAGCCCGGGTATTGCCTGGGCCAACGTCCTGACTTTC. Its protein product is CASSPGIAWANVLTF. The variable domain in full, completed from reference TRBV27 and TRBJ2-6, reads EAQVTQNPRYLITVTGKKLTVTCSQNMNHEYMSWYRQDPGLGLRQIYYSMNVEVTDKGDVPEGYKVSRKEKRNFPLILESPSPNQTSLYFCASSPGIAWANVLTFGAGSRLTVL.

The sample holds one count of this clone. This likely traces to a read error, being one base from a far larger clone. The chain employs TRBV27 and TRBJ2-2, with D perhaps matching TRBD2 (5 bases). Deletions cut 7 bases from V and 3 bases from J, with 18 bases between. Germline values: CDR1 MNHEY, CDR2 SMNVEV (reference sequence). This CDR3 region has 16 residues. CDR3 in DNA: TGTGCCAGCACGGCAAGTCACGGGGTATACACCGGGGAGCTGTTTTTT. This codes for CASTASHGVYTGELFF.

About this clone: One base separates it from a far larger clone, so it is likely a read error. This chain joins TRBV30 and TRBJ1-5; perhaps TRBD1 as D (6 bases). Trimming left V 5 bases short and J 2 bases short, with 13 bases between. This CDR3 comprises 14 residues. Germline V lookup: CDR1 GTSNPN, CDR2 SVGIG (reference sequence). This chain's CDR3 is CAWPPGHGNQPQHF. The CDR3 DNA is TGTGCCTGGCCTCCGGGACATGGCAATCAGCCCCAGCATTTT.

This chain's CDR3 is CASSRGWLEQYF. Written as DNA, the CDR3 is TGTGCCAGCAGCCGCGGGTGGCTGGAGCAGTACTTC. V is TRBV11-2 and J is TRBJ2-7; D may be TRBD2 (5 bases). With 5 bases removed from V and 7 bases from J, the gap between germline ends came to 12 bases. The CDR3 spans 12 residues. CDR1 and CDR2 from the germline V gene are SGHAT and FQNNGV. The variable domain in full, with the rest retrieved from reference TRBV11-2 and TRBJ2-7, is EAGVAQSPRYKIIEKRQSVAFWCNPISGHATLYWYQQILGQGPKLLIQFQNNGVVDDSQLPKDRFSAERLKGVDSTLKIQPAKLEDSAVYLCASSRGWLEQYFGPGTRLTVT.

This sequence joins TRBV27 and TRBJ2-7; 10 bases agree with TRBD2. From germline, CDR1 is MNHEY and CDR2 SMNVEV (reference sequence). This CDR3 comprises 16 residues. J lost 1 base, V lost 5 bases, and 8 bases had no gene match. The CDR3 bases are TGTGCCAGCAGTCCCCTCGGGACTAGCGCGTCCTACGAGCAGTACTTC. Protein: CASSPLGTSASYEQYF.

CDR3 in DNA: TGTGCCAGCTCACTGGGACAGGGGGCGCACACTGAAGCTTTCTTT. Amino acids: CASSLGQGAHTEAFF. The rearrangement joins TRBV18 to TRBJ1-1; 12 nucleotides agree with TRBD1. Germline CDR1 and CDR2: KGHSH and LQKENI. With 4 bases clipped from V and 3 bases from J, the junction kept 3 bases outside the gene matches. The CDR3 loop spans 15 amino acids. The full variable domain, completed using reference TRBV18 and TRBJ1-1, is NAGVMQNPRHLVRRRGQEARLRCSPMKGHSHVYWYRQLPEEGLKFMVYLQKENIIDESGMPKERFSAEFPKEGPSILRIQQVVRGDSAAYFCASSLGQGAHTEAFFGQGTRLTVV.

This chain connects TRBV27 to TRBJ2-7; maybe TRBD2 (6 bases). V was trimmed by 2 bases and J by 6 bases, leaving 17 bases between them. The CDR3 loop spans 15 amino acids. Germline assignment: CDR1 MNHEY and CDR2 SMNVEV (reference sequence). The CDR3 here is CASSLLAGLGGEQYF. The CDR3 nucleotides are TGTGCCAGCAGTTTACTGGCGGGACTCGGGGGCGAGCAGTACTTC.

The chain carries TRBV4-3 and TRBJ2-5, with D possibly TRBD1 on 7 matching bases. Trimming removed 4 bases at V and 5 bases at J, with 20 bases between. Germline assignment: CDR1 LGHNA and CDR2 YSLEER. CDR3 length: 16 amino acids. In DNA, the CDR3 is TGCGCCAGCAGCCTTGCAGGGGGAGGCCAAGGGGAGACCCAGTACTTC. This gives the protein CASSLAGGGQGETQYF.